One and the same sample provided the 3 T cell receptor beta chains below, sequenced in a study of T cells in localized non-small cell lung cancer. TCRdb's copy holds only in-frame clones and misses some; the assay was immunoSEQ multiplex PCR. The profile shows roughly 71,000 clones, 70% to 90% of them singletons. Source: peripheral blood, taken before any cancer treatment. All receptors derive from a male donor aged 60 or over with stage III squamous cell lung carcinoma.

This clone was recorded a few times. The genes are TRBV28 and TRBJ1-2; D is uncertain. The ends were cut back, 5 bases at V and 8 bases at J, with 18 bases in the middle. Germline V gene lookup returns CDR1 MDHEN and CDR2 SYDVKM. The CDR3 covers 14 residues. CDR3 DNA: TGTGCCAGCAGTCTAATATCACCAGGATTCGGCTACACCTTC. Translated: CASSLISPGFGYTF.

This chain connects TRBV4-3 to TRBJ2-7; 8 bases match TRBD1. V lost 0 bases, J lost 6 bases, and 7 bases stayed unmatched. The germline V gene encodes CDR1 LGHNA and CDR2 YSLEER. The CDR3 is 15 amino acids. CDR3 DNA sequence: TGCGCCAGCAGCCAAGATCTTTACAGGGGGGCCGAGCAGTACTTC. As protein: CASSQDLYRGAEQYF.

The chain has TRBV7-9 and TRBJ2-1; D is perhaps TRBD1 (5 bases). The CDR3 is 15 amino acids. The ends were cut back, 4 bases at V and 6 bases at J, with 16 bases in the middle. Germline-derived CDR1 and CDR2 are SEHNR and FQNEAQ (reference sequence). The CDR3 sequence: CASSSGQGEVNEQFF. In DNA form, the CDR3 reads TGTGCCAGCAGCTCCGGACAAGGAGAGGTCAATGAGCAGTTCTTC.